Below, 21 T cell receptor beta chains from the same sample are listed, as sequenced in a study of OX40 agonist ivuxolimab in advanced cancers. Assay used: immunoSEQ multiplex PCR; TCRdb lists only in-frame clones, some missing. The data show approximately 100,000 clones, with about 85% seen just once and 3% to 4% held by the top ten. This material consisted of CD4+ or CD8+ T cells sorted from blood, taken in a trial of the OX40 agonist ivuxolimab. These receptors were taken from an adult with an advanced solid tumor such as melanoma, head and neck, liver or kidney cancer.

The chain joins TRBV4-2 to TRBJ1-1, with D unclear. The CDR3 has 14 residues. Germline lookup yields CDR1 LGHNA and CDR2 YNFKEQ. Trimming left V 0 bases short and J 1 base short, with 6 bases between. The DNA for the CDR3 is TGTGCCAGCAGCCAAGATTCACCGAACACTGAAGCTTTCTTT. Translating it yields CASSQDSPNTEAFF.

V and J are TRBV4-1 and TRBJ1-4; 7 bases match TRBD1. This CDR3 region has 16 residues. Germline CDR1 is MGHRA and CDR2 is YSYEKL. V lost 0 bases to trimming and J lost 4 bases; unmatched junction nucleotides: 5. The CDR3 DNA is TGCGCCAGCAGCCAAGATCCTGGGACAGATAATGAAAAACTGTTTTTT. Translated, it gives CASSQDPGTDNEKLFF.

CDR3 nucleotides: TGTGCCAGCCGGCTGAATTCCGGGACTAGTGGCGAGCAGTACTTC. It codes for CASRLNSGTSGEQYF. The rearrangement uses TRBV6-1 and TRBJ2-7; 8 bases align to TRBD2. The CDR3 totals 15 residues. The V segment lost 8 bases and the J segment 6 bases; nucleotides outside the gene matches: 15. Germline loops: CDR1 MNHNS, CDR2 SASEGT.

The chain has TRBV5-1 and TRBJ2-7; D gene uncertain. V was pared by 4 bases and J by 5 bases, with 19 bases between. Germline V gene data show CDR1 as SGHRS and CDR2 as YFSETQ. The CDR3 spans 15 residues. The CDR3, as DNA: TGCGCCAGCAGCCGTACCGTCCAGACCCCCCACGAGCAGTACTTC. This codes for CASSRTVQTPHEQYF.

This chain connects TRBV7-2 to TRBJ2-5; 7 bases map to TRBD2. Losses at the gene ends were 5 bases for V and 2 bases for J; bases not matched to a gene: 8. The CDR3 length is 15 residues. Germline CDR1 reads SGHTA; CDR2 reads FQGNSA. CDR3 loop: CASSLQAGGQETQYF. CDR3 sequence (DNA): TGTGCCAGCAGCCTTCAGGCCGGGGGGCAAGAGACCCAGTACTTC.

This clone was found a few times. The CDR3 spells CASSHDRGPNTGELFF. The CDR3 nucleotides read TGCGCCAGCAGCCACGACAGGGGGCCGAACACCGGGGAGCTGTTTTTT. V gene TRBV4-3 combines with J gene TRBJ2-2, with TRBD1 matching over 10 bases. Germline V gives CDR1 LGHNA, CDR2 YSLEER. This CDR3 comprises 16 residues. Losses at the gene ends were 3 bases for V and 0 bases for J; bases not matched to a gene: 1.

The chain has TRBV15 and TRBJ2-5; a weak D match, TRBD1 (5 bases). This CDR3 is 15 amino acids long. CDR1 is LNHNV, CDR2 YYDKDF, per germline (reference sequence). V lost 2 bases and J 2 bases, leaving 12 bases between the germline ends. The CDR3 sequence: CATSRRYDSQETQYF. Here the CDR3 DNA reads TGTGCCACCAGCAGAAGATACGACAGTCAAGAGACCCAGTACTTC.

The rearrangement uses TRBV11-2 and TRBJ2-3; 10 bases are a match to TRBD2. In germline, CDR1 is SGHAT, CDR2 FQNNGV. The CDR3 spans 14 residues. V was pared by 4 bases and J by 4 bases, with 2 bases of the junction left unmatched. DNA of the CDR3: TGTGCCAGCAGCTCGACTAGCGGGCCAGATACGCAGTATTTT. This gives the protein CASSSTSGPDTQYF.

This clone appeared a few times. The genes are TRBV4-1 and TRBJ2-2; D tentatively fits TRBD1 or TRBD2 (5 bases each). Germline values: CDR1 MGHRA, CDR2 YSYEKL. V lost 2 bases, J lost 6 bases, and 13 bases lay in between. The CDR3 extends over 15 amino acids. The CDR3 DNA sequence: TGCGCCAGCAGCCAATGGCAGGGCGGGTCCGGGGAGCTGTTTTTT. Its translation is CASSQWQGGSGELFF.

V gene TRBV7-9 combines with J gene TRBJ1-5, with unresolved D. The germline V and J ends were trimmed by 2 bases and 2 bases, with 7 bases remaining between them. CDR3 length: 14 amino acids. CDR1 and CDR2 from the germline V gene are SEHNR and FQNEAQ (reference sequence). This CDR3 reads CASSLSLGNQPQHF. As DNA, the CDR3 is TGTGCCAGCAGCTTAAGTTTGGGCAATCAGCCCCAGCATTTT.

This chain connects TRBV6-5 to TRBJ2-7, with D tentatively TRBD1 or TRBD2 (5 bases each). This CDR3 contains 15 residues. V lost 2 bases to trimming and J lost 3 bases, with 14 bases between them. CDR1 MNHEY and CDR2 SVGAGI come from the germline V gene. This chain's CDR3 is CASSYGTLSFYEQYF. DNA for the CDR3: TGTGCCAGCAGTTACGGGACCCTCTCGTTCTACGAGCAGTACTTC.

The genes are TRBV5-4 and TRBJ1-2; D unresolved. This CDR3 has 15 amino acids. V was clipped by 4 bases and J by 1 base, with 14 bases between them. CDR1 is SGHNT and CDR2 is YYREEE in the germline V gene (reference sequence). CDR3 bases: TGTGCCAGCAGCCTTCCGAACGGGGTTAACTATGGCTACACCTTC. Translating it yields CASSLPNGVNYGYTF.

The rearrangement joins TRBV5-1 to TRBJ2-7; a possible D gene is TRBD1 (5 bases). In germline, CDR1 is SGHRS, CDR2 YFSETQ. V was trimmed by 5 bases and J by 7 bases, leaving 16 bases between them. This CDR3 is built from 13 residues. The CDR3 DNA reads as TGCGCCAGCAGTAGTCAGGGATTGGAAGAGCAGTACTTC. Residues: CASSSQGLEEQYF.

V and J are TRBV5-1 and TRBJ2-3; 8 bases are shared with TRBD2. Germline CDR1 is SGHRS and CDR2 is YFSETQ. The CDR3 spans 14 residues. V shed 2 bases, J shed 8 bases, and the junction held 7 bases outside the gene matches. The CDR3 nucleotides are TGCGCCAGCAGCTTACTAGCGGAGGTGGGTACGCAGTATTTT. Its translation: CASSLLAEVGTQYF.

The CDR3 nucleotides read TGTGCCAGCAGCCAATGGTTGGCAGGGCTTCGGGGCAATCAGCCCCAGCATTTT. It yields the protein CASSQWLAGLRGNQPQHF. The V call is TRBV16, the J call TRBJ1-5, with D perhaps TRBD1 (5 bases). Per germline, CDR1 KGHSY and CDR2 FQNENV. With 1 base removed from V and 2 bases from J, the gap between germline ends came to 18 bases. The CDR3 extends over 18 amino acids.

This chain joins TRBV4-1 and TRBJ1-5; D is uncertain. Germline V gene lookup returns CDR1 MGHRA and CDR2 YSYEKL. Trimming pared 1 base from V and 2 bases from J, leaving 15 bases between. The CDR3 extends over 17 amino acids. CDR3 coding DNA: TGCGCCAGCAGCCAAGGGGTTCGAGATTTGGGCAATCAGCCCCAGCATTTT. Translated: CASSQGVRDLGNQPQHF.

This clone was counted only a few times. This chain connects TRBV14 to TRBJ2-1, with 10 bases identical to TRBD2. Looked up from germline, CDR1 is SGHDN and CDR2 is FVKESK. J was trimmed by 8 bases and V by 3 bases; bases with no gene match: 13. The CDR3 sequence is 17 residues long. CDR3 coding DNA: TGTGCCAGCAGCCATTCGGAGGCGTCTAGCGGGAGAGATGAGCAGTTCTTC. Its protein is CASSHSEASSGRDEQFF. Full variable domain (missing parts from reference TRBV14 and TRBJ2-1): EAGVTQFPSHSVIEKGQTVTLRCDPISGHDNLYWYRRVMGKEIKFLLHFVKESKQDESGMPNNRFLAERTGGTYSTLKVQPAELEDSGVYFCASSHSEASSGRDEQFFGPGTRLTVL.

The chain has TRBV27 and TRBJ2-7, with no clear D. The CDR3 runs 12 residues. Germline V CDR1 and CDR2: MNHEY, SMNVEV (reference sequence). Between the trimmed V and J ends, which lost 6 bases and 6 bases, there was a span of 12 bases. The DNA for the CDR3 is TGTGCCAGCAGAACACTTTTGGGCGAGCAGTACTTC. Protein product: CASRTLLGEQYF.

CDR3 DNA: TGTGCCAGTAGTCTAACCTCCGGACAGGGAGCGTCAGATACGCAGTATTTT. Protein product: CASSLTSGQGASDTQYF. V usage is TRBV19 and J usage is TRBJ2-3; 8 positions match TRBD1. This CDR3 is built from 17 residues. CDR1 LNHDA and CDR2 SQIVND come from the germline V gene (reference sequence). After removal of 5 bases from V and 4 bases from J, the junction contained 14 bases not matched to a gene. Using reference TRBV19 and TRBJ2-3 for the parts outside the CDR3, the full variable domain is DGGITQSPKYLFRKEGQNVTLSCEQNLNHDAMYWYRQDPGQGLRLIYYSQIVNDFQKGDIAEGYSVSREKKESFPLTVTSAQKNPTAFYLCASSLTSGQGASDTQYFGPGTRLTVL.

The V call is TRBV30, the J call TRBJ2-7; D gene ambiguous. The CDR3 is 11 residues long. V was cut by 4 bases and J by 2 bases, with 6 bases left in between. Germline lookup yields CDR1 GTSNPN and CDR2 SVGIG (reference sequence). CDR3 nucleotides: TGTGCCTGGAATACGGCCTACGAGCAGTACTTC. The encoded protein is CAWNTAYEQYF.

V is TRBV7-6 and J is TRBJ2-3; TRBD2 aligns across 8 bases. CDR3 length: 15 residues. The germline V gene has CDR1 SGHVS and CDR2 FNYEAQ. The V segment lost 2 bases and the J segment 1 base; nucleotides outside the gene matches: 2. Here the CDR3 reads CASSLPAGGTDTQYF. In DNA form, the CDR3 reads TGTGCCAGCAGCTTACCAGCGGGAGGCACAGATACGCAGTATTTT.